What follows are 6 T cell receptor beta chains derived from one specimen sequenced in a study of CD8 T cells in Susac syndrome. Random hexamers were used to reverse transcribe about 0.5 to 1 ug of RNA. TCRdb itself ran the immunoSEQ multiplex PCR reads through MiXCR, one entry per CDR3 protein. The profile shows some 70,000 distinct CDR3 sequences, 90% to 95% of them singletons. The sample comprised CD8+ T cells from PBMCs. The origin of the receptors is a human donor with multiple sclerosis.

The chain uses TRBV28 and TRBJ2-7, with D perhaps assigned TRBD1 or TRBD2 (6 bases each). Trimming stripped 4 bases from V and 3 bases from J, with 16 bases between. Germline values: CDR1 MDHEN, CDR2 SYDVKM. The CDR3 has 15 amino acids. In nucleotides, the CDR3 is TGTGCCAGCAGTTACCTCCCGGGGGCAGGCTACGAGCAGTACTTC. Translated: CASSYLPGAGYEQYF.

CDR3 sequence (DNA): TGTGCCAGCAGTTGGGCAGCCTACGAGCAGTACTTC. Its protein is CASSWAAYEQYF. The V gene is TRBV28, the J gene TRBJ2-7; no clear D gene. CDR1 is MDHEN, CDR2 SYDVKM, per germline. There are 12 residues in the CDR3. Between the trimmed V and J ends, which lost 4 bases and 2 bases, there was a span of 6 bases.

The J gene is TRBJ2-2, the V gene TRBV7-9, with 7 bases identical to TRBD1. With V trimmed by 6 bases and J by 7 bases, 8 bases remained unmatched. This CDR3 has 14 residues. CDR1 SEHNR and CDR2 FQNEAQ come from the germline V gene (reference sequence). CDR3 nucleotide sequence: TGTGCCAGCAGACCAGACAGGGACATCGGGGAGCTGTTTTTT. This encodes CASRPDRDIGELFF.

This rearrangement joins TRBV5-4 to TRBJ2-7; perhaps TRBD2 as D (5 bases). From germline, CDR1 is SGHNT and CDR2 YYREEE (reference sequence). The CDR3 totals 15 residues. With 1 base removed from V and 3 bases from J, the gap between germline ends came to 14 bases. The CDR3 nucleotides read TGTGCCAGCAGCTTGTTAACCAGCGGTAGCTACGAGCAGTACTTC. Protein product: CASSLLTSGSYEQYF.

The chain is built from TRBV27 and TRBJ2-1; D call uncertain. In germline, CDR1 is MNHEY, CDR2 SMNVEV (reference sequence). Trimming removed 5 bases at V and 5 bases at J, with 10 bases between. This CDR3 region has 13 residues. CDR3 DNA sequence: TGTGCCAGCAGTGTCAATGGAGACAATGAGCAGTTCTTC. Protein product: CASSVNGDNEQFF.

The V gene is TRBV29-1, the J gene TRBJ2-5; D is unresolved. CDR3 size: 10 residues. Germline V CDR1 and CDR2: SQVTM, ANQGSEA. The germline V and J ends were trimmed by 4 bases and 5 bases, with 5 bases remaining between them. The CDR3 region is CSVVGETQYF. In nucleotides, the CDR3 is TGCAGCGTTGTTGGGGAGACCCAGTACTTC. The variable domain in full, completed from reference TRBV29-1 and TRBJ2-5, reads SAVISQKPSRDICQRGTSLTIQCQVDSQVTMMFWYRQQPGQSLTLIATANQGSEATYESGFVIDKFPISRPNLTFSTLTVSNMSPEDSSIYLCSVVGETQYFGPGTRLLVL.